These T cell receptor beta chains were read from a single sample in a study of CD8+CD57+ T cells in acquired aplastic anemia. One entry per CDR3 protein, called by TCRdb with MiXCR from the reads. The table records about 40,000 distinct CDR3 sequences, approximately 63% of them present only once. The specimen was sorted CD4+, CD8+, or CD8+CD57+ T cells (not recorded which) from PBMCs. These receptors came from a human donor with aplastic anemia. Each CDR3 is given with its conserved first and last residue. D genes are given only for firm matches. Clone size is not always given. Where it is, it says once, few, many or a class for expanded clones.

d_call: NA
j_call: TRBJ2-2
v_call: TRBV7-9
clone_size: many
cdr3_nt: TGTGCCAGCAGCCCTGGACGGGAGCTTGTCGGGGAGCTGTTTTTT
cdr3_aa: CASSPGRELVGELFF

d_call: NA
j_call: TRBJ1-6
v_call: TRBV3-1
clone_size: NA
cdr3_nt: TGTGCCAGCAGAGAGGGGAATTCACCCCTCCACTTT
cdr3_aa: CASREGNSPLHF

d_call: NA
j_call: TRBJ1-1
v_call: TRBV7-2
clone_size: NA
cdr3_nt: TGTGCCAGCAGCCCCGGGAGGGGCACTGAAGCTTTCTTT
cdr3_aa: CASSPGRGTEAFF

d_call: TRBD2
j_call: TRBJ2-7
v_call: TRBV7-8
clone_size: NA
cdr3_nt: TGTGCCAGCAGTCGGGAGCGGGAGGGCCTAGTGCACTTC
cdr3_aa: CASSREREGLVHF

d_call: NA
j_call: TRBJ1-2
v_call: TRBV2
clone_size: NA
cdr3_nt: TGTGCCAGCAGTGAAGCAGGGGCAGAAGACTATGGCTACACCTTC
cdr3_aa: CASSEAGAEDYGYTF

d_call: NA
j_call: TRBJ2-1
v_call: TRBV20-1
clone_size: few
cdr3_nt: TGCAGTACAAAGGACGGTTCGTACAATGAGCAGTTCTTC
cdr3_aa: CSTKDGSYNEQFF

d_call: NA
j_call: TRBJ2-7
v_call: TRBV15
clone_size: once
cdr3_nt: TGTGCCACCAGCAGAGGACCTGGGGACACCTCCTACGAGCAGTACTTC
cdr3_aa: CATSRGPGDTSYEQYF

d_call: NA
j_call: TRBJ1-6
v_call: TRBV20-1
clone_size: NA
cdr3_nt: TGCAGTGCTAGAGATCGGGAGACAGGAAATTCACCCCTCCACTTT
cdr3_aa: CSARDRETGNSPLHF

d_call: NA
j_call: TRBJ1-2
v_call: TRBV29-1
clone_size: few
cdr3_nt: TGCAGCGTTGAAAGGGCCTACACCTTC
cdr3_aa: CSVERAYTF

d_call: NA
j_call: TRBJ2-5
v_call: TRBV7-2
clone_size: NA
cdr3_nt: TGTGCCAGCAGCTTAGGCAGCGCAGGGACCCAGTACTTC
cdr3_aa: CASSLGSAGTQYF

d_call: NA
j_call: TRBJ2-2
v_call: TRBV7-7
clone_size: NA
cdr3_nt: TGTGCCAGCAGCTTAGGCCGTGAAGGGACCGGGGAGCTGTTTTTT
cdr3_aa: CASSLGREGTGELFF

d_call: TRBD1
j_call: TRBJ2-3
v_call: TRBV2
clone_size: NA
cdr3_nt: TGTGCCACCGGGACAGGGCGCACAGATACGCAGTATTTT
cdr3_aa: CATGTGRTDTQYF

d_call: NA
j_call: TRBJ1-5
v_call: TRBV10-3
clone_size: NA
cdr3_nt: TGTGCCATCAGTGTAGATAGCAATCAGCCCCAGCATTTT
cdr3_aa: CAISVDSNQPQHF

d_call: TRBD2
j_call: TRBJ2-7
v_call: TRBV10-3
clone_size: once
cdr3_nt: TGTGCCATCAGTGGAAGACTAGCGGGGGGCGACGAGCAGTACTTC
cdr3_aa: CAISGRLAGGDEQYF

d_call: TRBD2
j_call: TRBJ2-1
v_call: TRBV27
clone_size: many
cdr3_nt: TGTGCCAGCAGCTGGGGACTAGGGTACAATGAGCAGTTCTTC
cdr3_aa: CASSWGLGYNEQFF

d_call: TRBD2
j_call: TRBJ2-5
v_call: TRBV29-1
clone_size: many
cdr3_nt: TGCAGCGTTGAAGATGACGCTAGCCTCGGGGGGAAGACCCAGTACTTC
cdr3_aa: CSVEDDASLGGKTQYF

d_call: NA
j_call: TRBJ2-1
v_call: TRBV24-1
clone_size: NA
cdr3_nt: TGTGCCACCAATAGGGTCTCCTACAATGAGCAGTTCTTC
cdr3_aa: CATNRVSYNEQFF

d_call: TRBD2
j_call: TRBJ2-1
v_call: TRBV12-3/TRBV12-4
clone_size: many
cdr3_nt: TGTGCCAGCACCCTACCGACTAGCGGGGGGGCCAAGTTCTTC
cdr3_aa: CASTLPTSGGAKFF

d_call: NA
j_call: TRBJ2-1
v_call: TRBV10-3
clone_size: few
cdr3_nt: TGTGCCATCAGAGGTCAGAACAATGAGCAGTTCTTC
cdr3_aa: CAIRGQNNEQFF

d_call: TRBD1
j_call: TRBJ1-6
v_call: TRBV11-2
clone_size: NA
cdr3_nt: TGTGCCAGCAGCCCGGGACAGGGTCTTAATTCACCCCTCCACTTT
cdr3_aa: CASSPGQGLNSPLHF

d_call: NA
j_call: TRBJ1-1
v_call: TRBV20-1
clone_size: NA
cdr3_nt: TGCAGTGCTGACGAGCAAGAAGCTTTCTTT
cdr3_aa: CSADEQEAFF

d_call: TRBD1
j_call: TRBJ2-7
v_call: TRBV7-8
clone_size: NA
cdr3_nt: TGTGCCAGTAGTCAACAGGGGGATTCCTACGAGCAGTACTTC
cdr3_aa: CASSQQGDSYEQYF

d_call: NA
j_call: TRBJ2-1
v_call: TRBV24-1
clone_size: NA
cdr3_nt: TGTGCCACCAGTGATCTGGGTGAGCAGTTCTTC
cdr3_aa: CATSDLGEQFF

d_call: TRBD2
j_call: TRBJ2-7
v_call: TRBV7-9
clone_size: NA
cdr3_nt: TGTGCCAGCAGCCCCCCCTCGGCGGGGGGCCCCAACGAGCAGTACTTC
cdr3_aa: CASSPPSAGGPNEQYF

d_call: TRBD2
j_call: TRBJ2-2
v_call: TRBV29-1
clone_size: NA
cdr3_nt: TGCAGCGTCCTCCTAGCGACTAGCAAGAACACCGGGGAGCTGCTTTTT
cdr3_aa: CSVLLATSKNTGELLF

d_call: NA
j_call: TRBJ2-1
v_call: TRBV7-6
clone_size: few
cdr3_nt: TGTGCCAGCAGCTTAGCGCCAACAGACGTGGGGGGTGAGCAGTTCTTC
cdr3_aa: CASSLAPTDVGGEQFF

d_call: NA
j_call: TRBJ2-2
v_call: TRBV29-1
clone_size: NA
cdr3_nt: TGCAGCGTTAGCCAGAGTTCCGGGGAGCTGTTTTTT
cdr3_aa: CSVSQSSGELFF

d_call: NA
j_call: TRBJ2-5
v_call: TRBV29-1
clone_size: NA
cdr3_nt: TGCAGCGTTGAAGATCTGACTTTCGAGACCCAGTACTTC
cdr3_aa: CSVEDLTFETQYF

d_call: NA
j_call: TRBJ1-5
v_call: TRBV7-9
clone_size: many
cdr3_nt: TGTGCCAGCAGCTTAGGGGGGGACCGCAATCAGCCCCAGCATTTT
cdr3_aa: CASSLGGDRNQPQHF

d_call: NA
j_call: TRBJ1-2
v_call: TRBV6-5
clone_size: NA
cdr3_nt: TGTGCCAGCAGTTTCCGGGACGCTGTATATGGCTACACCTTC
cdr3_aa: CASSFRDAVYGYTF

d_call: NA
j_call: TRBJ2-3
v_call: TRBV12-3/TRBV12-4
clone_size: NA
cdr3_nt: TGTGCCACCTCGGGGGAGGGGGCAGATACGCAGTATTTT
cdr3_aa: CATSGEGADTQYF

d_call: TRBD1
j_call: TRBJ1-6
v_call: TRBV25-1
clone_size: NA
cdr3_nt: TGTGCCAGCAGTGAATTGCAGGGGGATAATTCACCCCTCCACTTT
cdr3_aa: CASSELQGDNSPLHF

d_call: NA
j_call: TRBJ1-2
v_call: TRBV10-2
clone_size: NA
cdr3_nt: TGCGCCAGCAGTGAGGCGACAAGTGGATTTAACTATGGCTACACCTTC
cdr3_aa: CASSEATSGFNYGYTF

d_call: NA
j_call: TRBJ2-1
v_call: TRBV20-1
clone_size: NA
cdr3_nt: TGCAGTGCTAGACGGAACAATGAGCAGTTCTTC
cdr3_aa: CSARRNNEQFF

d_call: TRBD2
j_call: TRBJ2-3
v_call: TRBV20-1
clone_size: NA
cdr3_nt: TGCAGTGCTAGCCTCGGTGCTAGCGGGGGTGCTAGCACAGATACGCAGTATTTT
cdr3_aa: CSASLGASGGASTDTQYF

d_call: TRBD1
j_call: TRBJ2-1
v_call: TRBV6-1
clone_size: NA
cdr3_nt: TGTGCCAGCAACAGGGGGCAAGGCAATGAGCAGTTCTTC
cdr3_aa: CASNRGQGNEQFF

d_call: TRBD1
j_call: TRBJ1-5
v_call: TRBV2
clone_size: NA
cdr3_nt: TGTGCCAGTAGAATAGGACAGGGCTATAGCAATCAGCCCCAGCATTTT
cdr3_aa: CASRIGQGYSNQPQHF

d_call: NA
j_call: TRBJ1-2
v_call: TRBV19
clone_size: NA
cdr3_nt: TGTGCCAGTAGTCCCGGACGAGGATTCTATGGCTACACCTTC
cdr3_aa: CASSPGRGFYGYTF

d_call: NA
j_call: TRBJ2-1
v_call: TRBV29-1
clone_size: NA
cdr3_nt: TGCAGCAGTCTCGGGACGGATTACAATGAGCAGTTCTTC
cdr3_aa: CSSLGTDYNEQFF

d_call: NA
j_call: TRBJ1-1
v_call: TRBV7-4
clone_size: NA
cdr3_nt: TGTGCCAGCAGCTTTCGACTAGGCACTGAAGCTTTCTTT
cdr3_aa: CASSFRLGTEAFF

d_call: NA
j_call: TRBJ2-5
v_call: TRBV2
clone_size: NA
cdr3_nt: TGTGCCAGCAGTGCTATGCAGGGTAGGGAGACCCAGTACTTC
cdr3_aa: CASSAMQGRETQYF

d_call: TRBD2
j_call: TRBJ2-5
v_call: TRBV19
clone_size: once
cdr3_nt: TGTGCCACCCAACTAGGACTAGCTTCGGAGACCCAGTACTTC
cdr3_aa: CATQLGLASETQYF

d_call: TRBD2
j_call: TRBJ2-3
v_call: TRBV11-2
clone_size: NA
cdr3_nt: TGTGCCAGCAGGCGCGGGGGGCCAATGACTGCTGATACGCAGTATTTT
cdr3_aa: CASRRGGPMTADTQYF

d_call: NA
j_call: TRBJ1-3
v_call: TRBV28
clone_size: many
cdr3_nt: TGTGCCAGCAGGACAGGTGAAGTAAACACCATATATTTT
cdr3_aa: CASRTGEVNTIYF

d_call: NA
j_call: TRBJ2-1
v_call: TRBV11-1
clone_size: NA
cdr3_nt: TGTGCCAGCAGCTTAAGCCAGGGGCGCGTGGATGAGCAGTTCTTC
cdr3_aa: CASSLSQGRVDEQFF

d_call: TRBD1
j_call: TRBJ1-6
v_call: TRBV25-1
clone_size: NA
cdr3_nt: TGTGCCAGCAGTGAACCCTATCCCGGGACAGATAATTCACCCCTCCACTTT
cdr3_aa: CASSEPYPGTDNSPLHF

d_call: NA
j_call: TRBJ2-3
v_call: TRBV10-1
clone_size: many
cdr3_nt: TGCGCCAGCGACCCCTCTTGGTTCCCGAGGTCAGATACGCAGTATTTT
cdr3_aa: CASDPSWFPRSDTQYF

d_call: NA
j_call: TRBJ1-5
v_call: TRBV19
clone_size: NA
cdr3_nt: TGTGCCAGTAGGGGGGTTAGCAATCAGCCCCAGCATTTT
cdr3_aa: CASRGVSNQPQHF

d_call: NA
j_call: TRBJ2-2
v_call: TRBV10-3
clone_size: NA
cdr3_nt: TGTGCCATCAGTGATTGGCTTCACACCGGGGAGCTGTTTTTT
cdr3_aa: CAISDWLHTGELFF

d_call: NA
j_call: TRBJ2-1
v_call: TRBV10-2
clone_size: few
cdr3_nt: TGCGCCAGCAGTGGATATAATAGGGATGAGCAGTTCTTC
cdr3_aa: CASSGYNRDEQFF

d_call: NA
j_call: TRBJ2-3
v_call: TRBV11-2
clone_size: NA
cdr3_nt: TGTGCCAGCACCGTGATGGCGGGGACCGGAGATACGCAGTATTTT
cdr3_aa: CASTVMAGTGDTQYF

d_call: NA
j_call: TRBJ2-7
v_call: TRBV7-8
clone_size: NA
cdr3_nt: TGTGCCAGCAGCTCCCCGGGACGCTACGAGCAGTACTTC
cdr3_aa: CASSSPGRYEQYF

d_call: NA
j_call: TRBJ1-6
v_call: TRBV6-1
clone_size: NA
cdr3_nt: TGTGCCAGCAGCTCCCAGCGTTCACCCCTCCACTTT
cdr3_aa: CASSSQRSPLHF

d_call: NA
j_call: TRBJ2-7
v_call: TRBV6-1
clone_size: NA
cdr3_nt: TGTGCCAGCAGGAACAGCTACGAGCAGTACTTC
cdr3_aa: CASRNSYEQYF

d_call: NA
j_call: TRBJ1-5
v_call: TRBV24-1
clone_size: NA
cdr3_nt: TGTGCCATCCAGATCGATAGCAATCAGCCCCAGCATTTT
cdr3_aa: CAIQIDSNQPQHF

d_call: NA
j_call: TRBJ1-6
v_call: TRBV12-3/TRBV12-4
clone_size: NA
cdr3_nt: TGTGCCACCTGCGAAAGGGACGGTAATTCACCCCTCCACTTT
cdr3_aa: CATCERDGNSPLHF

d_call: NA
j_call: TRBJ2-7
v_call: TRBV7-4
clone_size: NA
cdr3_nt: TGTGCCAGCAGCTTAGCGAGTGTGGGACGTCGGGTCTACGAGCAGTACTTC
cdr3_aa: CASSLASVGRRVYEQYF